This T cell receptor (beta chain) was obtained from a study of chemoradiotherapy in HPV16-positive cancers. Study information: Functional T-cell assays on two HPV16-positive patients' cells defined candidate HPV-specific clones and common TCR motifs.

General study findings and limits: HPV-specific T cells were functionally defined from only a couple of HPV16-positive patients. Non-HPV-specific T cells did not expand in tumors during treatment, whereas candidate HPV-specific clones and E7-related motifs did.

Using immunoSEQ multiplex PCR, the repertoire was profiled, and TCRdb retains in-frame clones only, with some absent. This table holds around 880 clones, under 90% found once. As regards this clone: Its specificity is not known.

The receptor was derived from a human donor with HPV-associated anogenital cancer. The material was tumor tissue, obtained from a patient who underwent chemoradiotherapy.

CDR3 DNA sequence: TGTGCCAGCAGCGTCGGGGCGTTCTACAATGAGCAGTTCTTC. Translation: CASSVGAFYNEQFF. The genes are TRBV9 and TRBJ2-1; either TRBD1 or TRBD2 may fit D (5 bases each). The CDR3 contains 14 residues. Germline V gives CDR1 SGDLS, CDR2 YYNGEE. The V end lost 2 bases, the J end lost 3 bases, and 9 bases lay between the germline ends.